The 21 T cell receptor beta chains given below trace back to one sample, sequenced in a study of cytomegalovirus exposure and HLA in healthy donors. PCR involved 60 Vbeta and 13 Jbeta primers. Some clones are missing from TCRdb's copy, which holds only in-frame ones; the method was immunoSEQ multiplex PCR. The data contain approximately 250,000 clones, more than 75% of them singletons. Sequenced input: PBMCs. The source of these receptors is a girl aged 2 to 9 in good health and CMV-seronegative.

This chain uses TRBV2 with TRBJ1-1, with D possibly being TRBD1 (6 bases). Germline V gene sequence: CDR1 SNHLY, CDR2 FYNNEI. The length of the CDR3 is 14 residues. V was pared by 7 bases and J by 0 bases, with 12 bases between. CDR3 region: CASKVTGMNTEAFF. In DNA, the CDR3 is TGTGCCAGCAAGGTGACAGGTATGAACACTGAAGCTTTCTTT.

The CDR3 reads CASSAWTSGGPYEQYF. The DNA of the CDR3 is TGTGCCAGCAGTGCCTGGACTAGCGGGGGGCCCTACGAGCAGTACTTC. The J gene is TRBJ2-7, the V gene TRBV6-1, with 14 bases matching TRBD2. CDR3 length equals 16 residues. Germline V gene sequence: CDR1 MNHNS, CDR2 SASEGT. Trimming removed 4 bases from V and 2 bases from J; junction bases left unmatched: 4.

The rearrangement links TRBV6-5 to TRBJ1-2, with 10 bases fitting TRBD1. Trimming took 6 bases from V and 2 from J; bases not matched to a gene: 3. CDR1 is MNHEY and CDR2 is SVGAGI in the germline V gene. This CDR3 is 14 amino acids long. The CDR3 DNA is TGTGCCAGCAGGACAGGGGGCGGGAACTATGGCTACACCTTC. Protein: CASRTGGGNYGYTF.

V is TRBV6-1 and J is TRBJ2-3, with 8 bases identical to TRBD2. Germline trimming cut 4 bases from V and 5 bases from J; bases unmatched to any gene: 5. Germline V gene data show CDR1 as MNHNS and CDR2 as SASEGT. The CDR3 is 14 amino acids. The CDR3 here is CASSVGGAEDTQYF. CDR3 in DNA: TGTGCCAGCAGTGTCGGGGGGGCTGAAGATACGCAGTATTTT.

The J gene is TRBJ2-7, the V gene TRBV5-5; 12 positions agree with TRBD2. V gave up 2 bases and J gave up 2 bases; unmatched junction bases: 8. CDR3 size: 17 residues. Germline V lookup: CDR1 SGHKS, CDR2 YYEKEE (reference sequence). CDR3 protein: CASSFRLAGAPTYEQYF. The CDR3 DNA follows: TGTGCCAGCAGCTTCCGACTAGCGGGAGCCCCCACCTACGAGCAGTACTTC. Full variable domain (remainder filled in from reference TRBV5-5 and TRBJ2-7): DAGVTQSPTHLIKTRGQQVTLRCSPISGHKSVSWYQQVLGQGPQFIFQYYEKEERGRGNFPDRFSARQFPNYSSELNVNALLLGDSALYLCASSFRLAGAPTYEQYFGPGTRLTVT.

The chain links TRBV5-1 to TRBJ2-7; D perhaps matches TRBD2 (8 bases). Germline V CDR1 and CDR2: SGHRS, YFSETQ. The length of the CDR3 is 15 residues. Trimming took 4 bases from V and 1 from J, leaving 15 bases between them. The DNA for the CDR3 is TGCGCCAGCAGCGAGCGGGGGACAGCATCCTACGAGCAGTACTTC. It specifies CASSERGTASYEQYF.

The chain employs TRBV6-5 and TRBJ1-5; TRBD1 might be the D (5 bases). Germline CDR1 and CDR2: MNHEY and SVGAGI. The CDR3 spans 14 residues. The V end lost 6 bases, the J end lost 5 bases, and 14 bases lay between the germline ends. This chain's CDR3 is CASSPDGGYQPQHF. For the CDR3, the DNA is TGTGCCAGCAGCCCCGACGGGGGGTATCAGCCCCAGCATTTT.

The CDR3 sequence: CASSEGGPFVQETQYF. The CDR3 region has the DNA TGTGCCAGCAGCGAAGGGGGTCCCTTCGTCCAAGAGACCCAGTACTTC. The V call is TRBV11-3, the J call TRBJ2-5, with D possibly being TRBD1 (6 bases). The CDR3 runs to 16 residues. Trimming removed 5 bases at V and 1 base at J, with 17 bases between. CDR1 is SGHNT and CDR2 is YENEEA in the germline V gene.

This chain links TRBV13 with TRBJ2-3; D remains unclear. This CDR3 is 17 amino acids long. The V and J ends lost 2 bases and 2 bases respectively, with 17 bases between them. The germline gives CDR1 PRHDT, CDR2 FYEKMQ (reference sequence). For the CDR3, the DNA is TGTGCCAGCAGCTTACGCGGCCTTCCTAGTTACACAGATACGCAGTATTTT. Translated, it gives CASSLRGLPSYTDTQYF.

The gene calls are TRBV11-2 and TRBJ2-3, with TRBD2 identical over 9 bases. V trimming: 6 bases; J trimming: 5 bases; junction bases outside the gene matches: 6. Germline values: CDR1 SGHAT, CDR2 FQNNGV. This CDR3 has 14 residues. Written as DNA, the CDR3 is TGTGCCAGCAGGTCAGGACTAGCGCAAGATACGCAGTATTTT. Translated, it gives CASRSGLAQDTQYF. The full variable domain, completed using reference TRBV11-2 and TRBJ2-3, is EAGVAQSPRYKIIEKRQSVAFWCNPISGHATLYWYQQILGQGPKLLIQFQNNGVVDDSQLPKDRFSAERLKGVDSTLKIQPAKLEDSAVYLCASRSGLAQDTQYFGPGTRLTVL.

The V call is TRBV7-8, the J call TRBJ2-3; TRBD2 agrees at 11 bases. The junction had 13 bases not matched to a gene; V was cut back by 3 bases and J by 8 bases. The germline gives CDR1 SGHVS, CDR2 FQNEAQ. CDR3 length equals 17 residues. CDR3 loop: CASSLGLADFPHATQYF. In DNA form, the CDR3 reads TGTGCCAGCAGCTTGGGACTAGCGGACTTTCCCCACGCTACGCAGTATTTT.

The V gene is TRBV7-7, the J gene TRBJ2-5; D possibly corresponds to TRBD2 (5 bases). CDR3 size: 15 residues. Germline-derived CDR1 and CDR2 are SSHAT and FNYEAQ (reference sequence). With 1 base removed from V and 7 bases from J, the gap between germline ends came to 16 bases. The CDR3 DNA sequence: TGTGCCAGCAGCTTAGTCGAGAGTTCTGGAGGGACCCAGTACTTC. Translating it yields CASSLVESSGGTQYF.

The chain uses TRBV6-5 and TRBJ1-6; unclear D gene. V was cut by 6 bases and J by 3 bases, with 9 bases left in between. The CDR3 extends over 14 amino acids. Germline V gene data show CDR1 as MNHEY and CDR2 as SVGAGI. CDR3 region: CASRRSGYNSPLHF. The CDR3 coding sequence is TGTGCCAGCAGACGCAGCGGCTATAATTCACCCCTCCACTTT.

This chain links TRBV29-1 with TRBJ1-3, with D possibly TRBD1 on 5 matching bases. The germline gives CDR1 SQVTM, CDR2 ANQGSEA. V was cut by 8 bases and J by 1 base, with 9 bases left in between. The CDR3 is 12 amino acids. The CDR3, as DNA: TGCAGCATTAGACAGTCTGGAAACACCATATATTTT. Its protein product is CSIRQSGNTIYF.

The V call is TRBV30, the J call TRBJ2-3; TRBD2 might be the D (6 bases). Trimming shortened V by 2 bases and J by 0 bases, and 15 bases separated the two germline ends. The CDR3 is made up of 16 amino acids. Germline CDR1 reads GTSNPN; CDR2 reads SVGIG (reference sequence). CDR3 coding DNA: TGTGCCTGGAGTCTTTACGGGAGAGCTAGCACAGATACGCAGTATTTT. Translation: CAWSLYGRASTDTQYF.

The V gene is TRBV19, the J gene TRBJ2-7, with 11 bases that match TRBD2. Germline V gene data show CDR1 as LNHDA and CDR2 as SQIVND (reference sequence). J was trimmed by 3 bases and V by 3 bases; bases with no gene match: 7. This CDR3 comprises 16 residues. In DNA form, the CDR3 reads TGTGCCAGTAGTATCAAGGGGGGGACTAGCGGCTACGAGCAGTACTTC. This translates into CASSIKGGTSGYEQYF.

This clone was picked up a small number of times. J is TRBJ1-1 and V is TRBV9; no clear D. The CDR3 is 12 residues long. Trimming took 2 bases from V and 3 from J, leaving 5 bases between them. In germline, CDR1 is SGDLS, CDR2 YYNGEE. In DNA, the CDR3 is TGTGCCAGCAGCGTCGGGGACACTGAAGCTTTCTTT. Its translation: CASSVGDTEAFF.

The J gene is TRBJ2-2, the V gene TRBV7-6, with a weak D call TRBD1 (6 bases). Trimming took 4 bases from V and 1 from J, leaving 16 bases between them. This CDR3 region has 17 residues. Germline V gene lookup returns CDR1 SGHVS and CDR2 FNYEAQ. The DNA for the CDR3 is TGTGCCAGCAGCTCGATTAGGGGGAATAAGAACACCGGGGAGCTGTTTTTT. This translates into CASSSIRGNKNTGELFF.

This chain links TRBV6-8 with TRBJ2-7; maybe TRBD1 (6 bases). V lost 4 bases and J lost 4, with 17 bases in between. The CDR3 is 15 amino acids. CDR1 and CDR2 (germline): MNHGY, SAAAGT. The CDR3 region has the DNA TGTGCCAGCAGTTCTTGCCGGACAGCGAATTACGAGCAGTACTTC. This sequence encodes CASSSCRTANYEQYF.

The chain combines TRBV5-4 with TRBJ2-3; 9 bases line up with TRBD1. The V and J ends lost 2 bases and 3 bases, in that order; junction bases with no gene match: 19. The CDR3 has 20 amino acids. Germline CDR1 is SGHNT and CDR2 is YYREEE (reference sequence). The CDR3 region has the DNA TGTGCCAGCAGCTTCCCAGGACAGGGGCAAATCATTGGCAGGACAGATACGCAGTATTTT. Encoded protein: CASSFPGQGQIIGRTDTQYF.

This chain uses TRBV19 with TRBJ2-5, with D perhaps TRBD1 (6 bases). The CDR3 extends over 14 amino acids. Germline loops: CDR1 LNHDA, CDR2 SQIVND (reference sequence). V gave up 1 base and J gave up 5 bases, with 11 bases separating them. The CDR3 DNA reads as TGTGCCAGTAGTATAGCCGGACAGCGGGAGACCCAGTACTTC. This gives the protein CASSIAGQRETQYF.